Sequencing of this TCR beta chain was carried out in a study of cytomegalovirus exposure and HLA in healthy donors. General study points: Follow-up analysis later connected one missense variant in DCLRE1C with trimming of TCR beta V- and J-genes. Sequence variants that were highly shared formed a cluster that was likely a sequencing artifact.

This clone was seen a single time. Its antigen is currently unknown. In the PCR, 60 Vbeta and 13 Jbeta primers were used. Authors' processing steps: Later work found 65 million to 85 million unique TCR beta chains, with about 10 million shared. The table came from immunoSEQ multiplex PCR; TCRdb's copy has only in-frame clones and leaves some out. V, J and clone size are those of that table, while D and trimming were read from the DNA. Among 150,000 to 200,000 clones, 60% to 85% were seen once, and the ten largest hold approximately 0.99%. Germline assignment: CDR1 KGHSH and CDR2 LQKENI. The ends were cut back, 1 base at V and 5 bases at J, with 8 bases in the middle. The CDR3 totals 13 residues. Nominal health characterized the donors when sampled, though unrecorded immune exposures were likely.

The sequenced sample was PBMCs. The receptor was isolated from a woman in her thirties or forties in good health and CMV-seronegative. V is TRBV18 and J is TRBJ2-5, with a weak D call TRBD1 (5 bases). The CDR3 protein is CASSPLGAETQYF. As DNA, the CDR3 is TGTGCCAGCTCACCACTTGGGGCGGAGACCCAGTACTTC.